These T cell receptor beta chains were read from a single sample in a study of technical replicates of blood from a handful of donors. Assay: immunoSEQ multiplex PCR; the TCRdb copy retains only in-frame clones and omits some. The repertoire includes about 75,000 clones, 97% of them detected once, and around 0.28% sits in the top ten. The sequencing sample was made of T cells isolated from PBMCs. The receptors were sampled from a human donor in good health. Each CDR3 is given with its conserved first and last residue. The order of the fields is clone size, D gene, J gene, V gene, CDR3 protein, CDR3 DNA. The D gene is left open where the match is weak. Clone size appears in some rows only: once, few, many, or a class for an expanded clone.

clone_size: NA
d_call: NA
j_call: TRBJ2-5
v_call: TRBV30
cdr3_aa: CAWSGAGPGGSETQYF
cdr3_nt: TGTGCCTGGAGTGGAGCCGGGCCAGGAGGGTCTGAGACCCAGTACTTC

clone_size: NA
d_call: TRBD2
j_call: TRBJ2-5
v_call: TRBV6-5
cdr3_aa: CASSYSGLQETQYF
cdr3_nt: TGTGCCAGCAGTTACTCGGGACTACAAGAGACCCAGTACTTC

clone_size: NA
d_call: NA
j_call: TRBJ2-7
v_call: TRBV6-1
cdr3_aa: CASSGLGSSYEQYF
cdr3_nt: TGTGCCAGCAGCGGACTGGGCAGCTCCTACGAGCAGTACTTC

clone_size: NA
d_call: NA
j_call: TRBJ2-4
v_call: TRBV11-2
cdr3_aa: CASNRGGFKNIQYF
cdr3_nt: TGTGCCAGCAACAGGGGGGGGTTCAAAAACATTCAGTACTTC

clone_size: NA
d_call: NA
j_call: TRBJ2-4
v_call: TRBV7-8
cdr3_aa: CASRRLEDHIQYF
cdr3_nt: TGTGCCAGCAGGCGGCTGGAAGATCACATTCAGTACTTC

clone_size: NA
d_call: NA
j_call: TRBJ2-7
v_call: TRBV14
cdr3_aa: CASSQGLGQSYEQYF
cdr3_nt: TGTGCCAGCAGCCAAGGACTCGGACAGTCCTACGAGCAGTACTTC

clone_size: NA
d_call: NA
j_call: TRBJ1-2
v_call: TRBV6-1
cdr3_aa: CASKVPGGYGYTF
cdr3_nt: TGTGCCAGCAAGGTGCCTGGCGGTTATGGCTACACCTTC

clone_size: NA
d_call: TRBD2
j_call: TRBJ2-7
v_call: TRBV14
cdr3_aa: CASSQEGRESSYEQYF
cdr3_nt: TGTGCCAGCAGCCAAGAGGGGAGGGAGAGCTCCTACGAGCAGTACTTC

clone_size: NA
d_call: TRBD2
j_call: TRBJ2-7
v_call: TRBV5-6
cdr3_aa: CASSIGLAYEQYF
cdr3_nt: TGTGCCAGCAGCATAGGACTAGCCTACGAGCAGTACTTC

clone_size: NA
d_call: NA
j_call: TRBJ2-7
v_call: TRBV4-2
cdr3_aa: CASSQDSGGASSYEQYF
cdr3_nt: TGTGCCAGCAGCCAAGATTCGGGGGGCGCTAGCTCCTACGAGCAGTACTTC

clone_size: NA
d_call: NA
j_call: TRBJ2-1
v_call: TRBV4-2
cdr3_aa: CASSQGLGSENNEQFF
cdr3_nt: TGTGCCAGCAGCCAAGGGTTGGGTAGCGAGAACAATGAGCAGTTCTTC

clone_size: NA
d_call: TRBD2
j_call: TRBJ2-1
v_call: TRBV5-1
cdr3_aa: CASSFGIAGINEQFF
cdr3_nt: TGCGCCAGCAGCTTCGGGATAGCGGGAATCAATGAGCAGTTCTTC

clone_size: NA
d_call: TRBD1
j_call: TRBJ2-7
v_call: TRBV6-1
cdr3_aa: CASTEGTGGNEQYF
cdr3_nt: TGTGCCAGCACGGAAGGGACAGGGGGCAACGAGCAGTACTTC

clone_size: NA
d_call: NA
j_call: TRBJ1-1
v_call: TRBV11-1
cdr3_aa: CASSLEGSVTEAFF
cdr3_nt: TGTGCCAGCAGCTTAGAAGGGAGCGTAACTGAAGCTTTCTTT

clone_size: NA
d_call: NA
j_call: TRBJ1-1
v_call: TRBV27
cdr3_aa: CASSPSQGGWTEAFF
cdr3_nt: TGTGCCAGCAGCCCCTCACAGGGTGGATGGACTGAAGCTTTCTTT

clone_size: few
d_call: TRBD2
j_call: TRBJ2-1
v_call: TRBV6-4
cdr3_aa: CASSDSSGSYNEQFF
cdr3_nt: TGTGCCAGCAGTGACTCTAGCGGGAGCTACAATGAGCAGTTCTTC

clone_size: NA
d_call: NA
j_call: TRBJ1-1
v_call: TRBV6-5
cdr3_aa: CASSSSTENTEAFF
cdr3_nt: TGTGCCAGCAGTAGCTCGACAGAGAACACTGAAGCTTTCTTT

clone_size: NA
d_call: TRBD2
j_call: TRBJ2-1
v_call: TRBV5-1
cdr3_aa: CASRVVTSGRDEQFF
cdr3_nt: TGCGCCAGCAGGGTGGTGACTAGCGGGAGAGATGAGCAGTTCTTC

clone_size: NA
d_call: NA
j_call: TRBJ2-3
v_call: TRBV15
cdr3_aa: CATSRDLRETSTDTQYF
cdr3_nt: TGTGCCACCAGCAGAGATCTTAGAGAGACTAGCACAGATACGCAGTATTTT

clone_size: once
d_call: TRBD2
j_call: TRBJ2-7
v_call: TRBV20-1
cdr3_aa: CSARGGGEQYF
cdr3_nt: TGCAGTGCTAGAGGGGGGGGCGAGCAGTACTTC

clone_size: NA
d_call: NA
j_call: TRBJ1-1
v_call: TRBV7-8
cdr3_aa: CASSSETNTEAFF
cdr3_nt: TGTGCCAGCAGCTCTGAGACTAACACTGAAGCTTTCTTT

clone_size: NA
d_call: TRBD2
j_call: TRBJ2-7
v_call: TRBV2
cdr3_aa: CASRLAVRDEQYF
cdr3_nt: TGTGCCAGCAGGCTAGCGGTCCGGGACGAGCAGTACTTC

clone_size: NA
d_call: NA
j_call: TRBJ2-7
v_call: TRBV7-9
cdr3_aa: CASSNLVLNEQYF
cdr3_nt: TGTGCCAGCAGCAACTTAGTCCTGAACGAGCAGTACTTC

clone_size: NA
d_call: NA
j_call: TRBJ1-1
v_call: TRBV5-6
cdr3_aa: CASSSRRLLMNTEAFF
cdr3_nt: TGTGCCAGCAGCTCACGCAGGCTGCTCATGAACACTGAAGCTTTCTTT

clone_size: NA
d_call: NA
j_call: TRBJ2-7
v_call: TRBV6-5
cdr3_aa: CASSYSSGSVSYEQYF
cdr3_nt: TGTGCCAGCAGTTACTCCTCCGGGTCTGTCTCCTACGAGCAGTACTTC